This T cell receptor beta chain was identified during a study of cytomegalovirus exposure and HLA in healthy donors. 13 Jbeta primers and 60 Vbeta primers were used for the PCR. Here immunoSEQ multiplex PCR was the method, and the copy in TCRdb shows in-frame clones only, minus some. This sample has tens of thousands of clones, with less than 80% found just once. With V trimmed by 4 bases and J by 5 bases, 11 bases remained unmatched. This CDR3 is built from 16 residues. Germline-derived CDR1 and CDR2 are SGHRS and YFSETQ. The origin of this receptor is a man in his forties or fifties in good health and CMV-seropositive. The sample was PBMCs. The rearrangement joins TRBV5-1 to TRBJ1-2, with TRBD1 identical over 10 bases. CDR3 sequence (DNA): TGCGCCAGCAGCCTTAGACAGGGGGCGCAAATATATGGCTACACCTTC. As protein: CASSLRQGAQIYGYTF.